This TCR beta chain came from a study of blood T cell repertoires in COVID-19. Looking at the study overall: The United States, Italy and Spain supplied acute and convalescent COVID-19 samples. T cells, B-cell-depleted T cells, or PBMCs supplied cDNA or gDNA.

In the authors' methods: Nucleated cell counts were estimated from reference gene primer amplification. TCRdb's table, derived via immunoSEQ multiplex PCR, lists solely in-frame clones and lacks some. V and J calls and clone size come straight from that table; D and trimming were deduced from the DNA. The table has approximately 480,000 clones, roughly 87% seen once. V was trimmed by 0 bases and J by 1 base, leaving 18 bases between them. Per germline, CDR1 ENHRY and CDR2 SYGVKD. The CDR3 has 18 residues. The chain couples TRBV10-3 to TRBJ1-1; D remains unclear. The sequence was collected from a woman aged 18-29 years who had recovered from COVID-19. The sequenced sample was PBMCs or T cells enriched from blood (not recorded which). This CDR3 reads CAISESISRRQRNTEAFF. DNA of the CDR3: TGTGCCATCAGTGAGTCGATAAGTAGGAGGCAGCGGAACACTGAAGCTTTCTTT.